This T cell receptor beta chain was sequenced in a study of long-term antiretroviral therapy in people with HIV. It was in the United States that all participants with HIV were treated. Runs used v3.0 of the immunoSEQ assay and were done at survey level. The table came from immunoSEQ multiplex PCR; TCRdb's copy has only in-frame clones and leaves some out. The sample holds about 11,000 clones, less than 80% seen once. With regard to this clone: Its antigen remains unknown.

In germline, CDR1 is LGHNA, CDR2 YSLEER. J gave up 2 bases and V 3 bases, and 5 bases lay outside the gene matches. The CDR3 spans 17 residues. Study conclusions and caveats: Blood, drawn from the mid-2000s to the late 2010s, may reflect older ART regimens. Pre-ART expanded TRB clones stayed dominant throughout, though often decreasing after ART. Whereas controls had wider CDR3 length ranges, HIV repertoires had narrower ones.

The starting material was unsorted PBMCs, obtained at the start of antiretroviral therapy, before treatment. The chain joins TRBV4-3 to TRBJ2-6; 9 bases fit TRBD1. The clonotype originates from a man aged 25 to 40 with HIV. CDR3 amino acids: CASSHGTGGAGANVLTF. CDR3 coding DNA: TGCGCCAGCAGCCACGGTACAGGGGGCGCTGGGGCCAACGTCCTGACTTTC.